The T cell receptor (beta chain) described here comes from a study of Ad26.COV2.S vaccination and SARS-CoV-2 variants (dated by TCRdb to the early 2020s). Broadly, across the study: Vaccine-arm donors were drawn from COV1001, a multicentre, randomized, double-blind, placebo-controlled phase I-IIa trial of Ad26.COV2.S in healthy adults. Ad26.COV2.S was administered intramuscularly at a dose of 5x10^10 or 1x10^11 viral particles, either as one shot or as two shots given 56 days apart. Sequencing of the TCRbeta repertoire served to evaluate the specificity and breadth of SARS-CoV-2-reactive T cell receptors following Ad26.COV2.S vaccination. The TCR-sequenced set comprised about 30 samples: 19 Ad26.COV2.S vaccine recipients, 5 placebo recipients and 8 SARS-CoV-2 convalescent individuals. Participants in the trial were split at random into five groups of five each, receiving low-dose or high-dose Ad26.COV2.S once or twice, or else placebo on both occasions. Investigators did not know the trial group allocation while performing experiments and assessing outcomes.

The immunoSEQ Assay was used to sequence TCRbeta CDR3 regions. After extraction, genomic DNA underwent amplification by bias-controlled multiplex PCR, followed by high-throughput sequencing. Turning to the authors' computational methods: To quantify the absolute abundance of every unique TCRbeta CDR3 region, sequences were collapsed and filtered. T cell fraction was estimated by normalizing TCRbeta template counts to usable DNA, with usable DNA measured through amplification of reference genes found in all nucleated cells. Repertoire TCRs were annotated as SARS-CoV-2-specific by exact matching of V gene, CDR3 amino acid sequence and J gene to a known reactive TCR set. MIRA supplied the reference SARS-CoV-2 TCR set, which was filtered for enrichment in COVID-19-positive ImmuneCODE repertoires so that public or cross-reactive TCRs were removed. Using the MIRA antigens, annotated TCRs were further analysed by specific ORF or by position within an ORF. Breadth was defined as annotated unique rearrangements over total unique productive rearrangements; depth was the summed frequency of those rearrangements. Two-sided Wilcoxon rank-sum tests were used to compare TCR breadth between groups. Entries here come from immuneACCESS through TCRdb and include only in-frame sequences with V and J called. Some clones fail to appear in such tables; in the studies checked, an unresolved V gene covers under half of the shortfall, and the cause of the remainder is unknown. The V and J calls and the clone size are those of that table, but D and trimming were determined from the DNA. This sample has 350,000 to 600,000 clones in its table, and nearly 90% of those were observed once. Jointly, the top ten make up 1.7% of the sample.

Per the publication, the treatment or condition label means: approximately 18 received Ad26.COV2.S at low or high dose, single or two shots; about 5 received placebo; per-sample allocation not given. Repertoires of vaccine and placebo recipients were sequenced from samples collected on day 63 after the first injection. In Cohort 1b, around 25 adults aged 18-55 years were enrolled at a single site in Boston, USA, between 29 July and 7 August 2020. Ad26.COV2.S consisted of a replication-incompetent adenovirus type 26 vector by which a prefusion-stabilized SARS-CoV-2 spike protein from the original Wuhan strain was expressed. Results and caveats for the whole study, not just this receptor: After vaccination, substantial breadth of spike-specific CD8+ and CD4+ T cell responses was reported. Comparing responses between vaccine doses or regimens was not something the study was powered to do. Ad26.COV2.S recipients had higher spike-specific TCR breadth than placebo recipients (P = 0.0014). It was noted by the authors that total T cell responses may have been underestimated by the TCR breadth and depth analyses. Comparable non-spike TCR breadth was observed between vaccine and placebo recipients, consistent with only spike being contained in the vaccine.

CDR1 and CDR2 are drawn from the germline V gene: SGDLS, YYNGEE. A distance of 12 bases separates the germline ends of V and J, which lose 3 bases and 2 bases respectively. The CDR3 goes from the cysteine to the phenylalanine over 14 residues. Only CDR3 DNA remains: 42 bases, in frame from the first base. With respect to this clone: This clone's antigen is unknown. No clone much larger than this one lies a single base away; base qualities are absent.

The sequence is built from TRBV9 and TRBJ2-7, with the D gene not clear enough to name. The receptor was derived from a person between 18 and 65 years old who received the Ad26.COV2.S COVID-19 vaccine or a placebo. The sequences come from peripheral blood, collected in a trial of Ad26.COV2.S vaccine versus placebo. The nucleotides read TGTGCCAGCAGCGCCGCTATGCAGGCCTACGAGCAGTACTTC. It codes for CASSAAMQAYEQYF.